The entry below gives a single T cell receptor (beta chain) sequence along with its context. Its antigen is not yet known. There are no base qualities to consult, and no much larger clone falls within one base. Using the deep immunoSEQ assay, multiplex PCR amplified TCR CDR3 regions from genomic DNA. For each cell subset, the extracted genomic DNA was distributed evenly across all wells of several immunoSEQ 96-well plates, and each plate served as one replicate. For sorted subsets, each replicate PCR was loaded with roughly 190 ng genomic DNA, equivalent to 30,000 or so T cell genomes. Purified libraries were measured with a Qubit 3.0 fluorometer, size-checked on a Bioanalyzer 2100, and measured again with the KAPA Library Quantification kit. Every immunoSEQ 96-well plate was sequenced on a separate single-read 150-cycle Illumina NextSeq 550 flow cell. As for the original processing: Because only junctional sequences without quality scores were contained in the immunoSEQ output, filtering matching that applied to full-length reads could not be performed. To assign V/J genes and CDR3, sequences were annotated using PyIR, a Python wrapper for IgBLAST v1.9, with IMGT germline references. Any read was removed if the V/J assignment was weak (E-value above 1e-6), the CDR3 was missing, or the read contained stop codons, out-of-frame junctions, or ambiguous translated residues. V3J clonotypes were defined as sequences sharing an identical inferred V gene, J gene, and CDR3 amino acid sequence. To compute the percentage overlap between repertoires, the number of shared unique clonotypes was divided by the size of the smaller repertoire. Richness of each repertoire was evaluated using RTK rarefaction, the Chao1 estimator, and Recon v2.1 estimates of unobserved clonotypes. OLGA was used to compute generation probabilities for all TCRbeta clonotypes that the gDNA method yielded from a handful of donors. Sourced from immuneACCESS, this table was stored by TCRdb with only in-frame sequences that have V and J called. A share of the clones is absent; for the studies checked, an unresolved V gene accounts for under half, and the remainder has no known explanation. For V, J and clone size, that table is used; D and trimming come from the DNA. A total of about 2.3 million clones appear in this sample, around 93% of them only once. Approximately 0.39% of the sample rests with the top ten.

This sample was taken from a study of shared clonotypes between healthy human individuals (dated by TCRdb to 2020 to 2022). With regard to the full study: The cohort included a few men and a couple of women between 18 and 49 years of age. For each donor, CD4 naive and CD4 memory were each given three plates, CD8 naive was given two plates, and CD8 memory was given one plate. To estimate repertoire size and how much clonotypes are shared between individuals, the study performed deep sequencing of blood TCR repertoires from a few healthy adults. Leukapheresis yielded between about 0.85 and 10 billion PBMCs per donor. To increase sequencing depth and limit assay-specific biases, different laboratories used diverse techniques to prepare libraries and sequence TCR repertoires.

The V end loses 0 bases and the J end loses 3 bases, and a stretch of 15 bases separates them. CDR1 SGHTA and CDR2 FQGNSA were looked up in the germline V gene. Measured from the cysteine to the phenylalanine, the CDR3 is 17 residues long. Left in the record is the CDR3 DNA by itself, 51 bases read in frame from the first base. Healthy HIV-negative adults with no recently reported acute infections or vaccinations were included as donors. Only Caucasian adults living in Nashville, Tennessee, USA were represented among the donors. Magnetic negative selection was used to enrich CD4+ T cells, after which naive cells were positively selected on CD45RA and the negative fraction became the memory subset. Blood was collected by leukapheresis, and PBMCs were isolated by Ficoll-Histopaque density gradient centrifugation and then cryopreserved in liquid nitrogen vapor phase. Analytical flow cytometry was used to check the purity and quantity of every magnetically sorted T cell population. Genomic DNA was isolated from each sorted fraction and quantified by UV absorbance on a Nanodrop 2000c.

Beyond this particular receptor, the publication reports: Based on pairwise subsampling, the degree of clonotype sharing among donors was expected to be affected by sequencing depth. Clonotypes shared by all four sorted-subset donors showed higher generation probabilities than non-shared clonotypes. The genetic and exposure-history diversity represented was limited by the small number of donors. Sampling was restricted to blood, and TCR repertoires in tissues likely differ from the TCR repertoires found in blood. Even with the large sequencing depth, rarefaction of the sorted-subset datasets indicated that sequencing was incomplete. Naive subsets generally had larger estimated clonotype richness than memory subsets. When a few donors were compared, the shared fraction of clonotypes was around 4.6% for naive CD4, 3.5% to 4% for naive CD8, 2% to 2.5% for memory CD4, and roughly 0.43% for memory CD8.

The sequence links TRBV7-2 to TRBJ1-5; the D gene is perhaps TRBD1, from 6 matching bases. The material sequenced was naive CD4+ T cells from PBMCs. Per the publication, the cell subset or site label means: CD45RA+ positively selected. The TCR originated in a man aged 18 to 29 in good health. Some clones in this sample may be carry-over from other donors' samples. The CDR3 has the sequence CASSLAGGAFVNQPQHF. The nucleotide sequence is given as TGTGCCAGCAGCTTAGCGGGGGGCGCTTTTGTCAATCAGCCCCAGCATTTT.